The 5 T cell receptor beta chains below come from one sample, sequenced in a study of blood T cell repertoires in COVID-19. Clones were sequenced by immunoSEQ multiplex PCR, and TCRdb holds only the in-frame ones, with some missing. The repertoire includes 110,000 or so clones, under 80% of them detected once, and roughly a fifth sits in the top ten. Sequences were obtained from peripheral blood. The origin of the receptors is a woman in her 70s with acute or convalescent COVID-19.

A few counts support this clone. The chain recombines TRBV5-4 with TRBJ2-2; 8 bases map to TRBD1. CDR1 is SGHNT, CDR2 YYREEE, per germline (reference sequence). This CDR3 has 18 residues. V shed 1 base and J 5 bases; nucleotides not matched to a gene: 13. The CDR3, as DNA: TGTGCCAGCAGCTTGAAGGGCAGGGGGCCTAGGGGGACCGGGGAGCTGTTTTTT. This sequence encodes CASSLKGRGPRGTGELFF.

The V gene is TRBV4-3, the J gene TRBJ1-1; D might be TRBD1 (5 bases). This CDR3 is built from 13 residues. V lost 1 base, J lost 7 bases, and 10 bases lay in between. Germline V gene sequence: CDR1 LGHNA, CDR2 YSLEER. CDR3 sequence (DNA): TGCGCCAGCAGCCAAGTACAGGCTAGTGAAGCTTTCTTT. The encoded protein is CASSQVQASEAFF.

The chain is built from TRBV28 and TRBJ1-5; 12 bases match TRBD1. Germline trimming cut 5 bases from V and 5 bases from J; bases unmatched to any gene: 7. The CDR3 is made up of 16 amino acids. The germline gives CDR1 MDHEN, CDR2 SYDVKM. The DNA of the CDR3 is TGTGCCAGCAGTCCCGCCGGGACAGGGGGCGATCAGCCCCAGCATTTT. It specifies CASSPAGTGGDQPQHF.

The chain joins TRBV7-2 to TRBJ2-1; the match to TRBD2 covers 8 bases. Trimming removed 5 bases from V and 0 bases from J; junction bases left unmatched: 6. This CDR3 has 16 amino acids. Germline loops: CDR1 SGHTA, CDR2 FQGNSA. The CDR3 DNA follows: TGTGCCAGCAGCCCCGAGACTAGCGCCTCCTACAATGAGCAGTTCTTC. It translates to CASSPETSASYNEQFF.

This clone was recorded a few times. The rearrangement joins TRBV10-2 to TRBJ1-1; D is uncertain. Looked up from germline, CDR1 is WSHSY and CDR2 is SAAADI. With 8 bases removed from V and 0 bases from J, the gap between germline ends came to 4 bases. CDR3 length: 11 amino acids. CDR3 nucleotides: TGCGCCAGCCTAATGAACACTGAAGCTTTCTTT. This encodes CASLMNTEAFF.